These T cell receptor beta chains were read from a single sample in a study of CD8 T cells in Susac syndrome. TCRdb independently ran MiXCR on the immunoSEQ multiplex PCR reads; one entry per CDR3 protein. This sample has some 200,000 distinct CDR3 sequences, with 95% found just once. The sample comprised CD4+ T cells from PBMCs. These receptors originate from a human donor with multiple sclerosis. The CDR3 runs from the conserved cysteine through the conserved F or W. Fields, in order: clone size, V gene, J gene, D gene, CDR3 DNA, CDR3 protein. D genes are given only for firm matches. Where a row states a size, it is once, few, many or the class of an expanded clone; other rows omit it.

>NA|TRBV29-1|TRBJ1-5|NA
TGCAGCGTTGTAGAGGGGTGGAATCAGCCCCAGCATTTT
CSVVEGWNQPQHF
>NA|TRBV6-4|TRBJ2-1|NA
TGTGCCAGCAGTGATAACCTCAATGAGCAGTTCTTC
CASSDNLNEQFF
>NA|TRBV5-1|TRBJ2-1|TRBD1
TGCGCCAGCAGCTTAGGACAGGGCTTCAATGAGCAGTTCTTC
CASSLGQGFNEQFF
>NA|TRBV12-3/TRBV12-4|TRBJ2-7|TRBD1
TGTGCCAGCAGTTTAGTTGGGACAGGGAGATACGAGCAGTACTTC
CASSLVGTGRYEQYF
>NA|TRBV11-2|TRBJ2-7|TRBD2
TGTGCCAGCAGGGGGATAGCGGGAGGAACCGAGCAGTACTTC
CASRGIAGGTEQYF
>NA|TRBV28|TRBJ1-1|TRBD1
TGTGCCAGCAGTTACCACCGGACAGGGATGAACACTGAAGCTTTCTTT
CASSYHRTGMNTEAFF
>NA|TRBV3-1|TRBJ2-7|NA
TGTGCCAGCAGCCTCCCGGTCGGGGAGCAGTACTTC
CASSLPVGEQYF
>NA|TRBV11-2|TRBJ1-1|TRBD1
TGTGCCAGCAGCTTAGATCCGGACAGGCGGGCTTTCTTT
CASSLDPDRRAFF
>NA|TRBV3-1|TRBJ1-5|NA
TGTGCCAGCAGCACCGGGCTCGGGAGCAATCAGCCCCAGCATTTT
CASSTGLGSNQPQHF
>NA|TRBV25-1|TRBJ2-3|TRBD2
TGTGCCAGCAGTGAATATGGCGGGGGGCCTACAGATACGCAGTATTTT
CASSEYGGGPTDTQYF
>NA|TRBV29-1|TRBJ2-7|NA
TGCAGCGCTGCGGAAGCCCCCTACGAGCAGTACTTC
CSAAEAPYEQYF
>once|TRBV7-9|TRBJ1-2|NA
TGTGCCAGCAGCCTGAGGCCCCAGGGGCAAGTCTATGGCTACACCTTC
CASSLRPQGQVYGYTF
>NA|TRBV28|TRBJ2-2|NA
TGTGCCAGCAGTTTCGGGACGGCGAACACCGGGGAGCTGTTTTTT
CASSFGTANTGELFF
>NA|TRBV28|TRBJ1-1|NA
TGTGCCAGCAGTTTAATACATGGCGCCACTGAAGCTTTCTTT
CASSLIHGATEAFF
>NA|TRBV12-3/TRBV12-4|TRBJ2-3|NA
TGTGCCAGCAGTTTAACGGGGGATGGGTATTTT
CASSLTGDGYF
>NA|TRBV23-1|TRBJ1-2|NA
TGCGCCAGCAGCTTAGGGTTTACGCCAAACTATGGCTACACCTTC
CASSLGFTPNYGYTF
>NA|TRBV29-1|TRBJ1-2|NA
TGCAGCGTTGATCGACAGGCTATGAACTATGGCTACACCTTC
CSVDRQAMNYGYTF
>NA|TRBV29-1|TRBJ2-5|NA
TGCAGCGTCTCCGGGTCCCCGGAGACCCAGTACTTC
CSVSGSPETQYF
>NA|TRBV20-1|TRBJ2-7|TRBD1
TGCAGTGCGGTTACAGGGGGTCGCGAGCAGTACTTC
CSAVTGGREQYF
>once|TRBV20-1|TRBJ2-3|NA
TGCAGTGCTACATCGTTCGGAAGAAGCACAGATACGCAGTATTTT
CSATSFGRSTDTQYF
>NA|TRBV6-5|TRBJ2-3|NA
TGTGCCAGCACCCTTCTAGGAGAGGGCACAGATACGCAGTATTTT
CASTLLGEGTDTQYF
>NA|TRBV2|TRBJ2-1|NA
TGTGCCAGCGCGGAGAGGGATGAGCAGTTCTTC
CASAERDEQFF
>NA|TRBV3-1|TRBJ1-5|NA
TGTGCCAGCAGTCCAAGACGGAAACAGCCCCAGCATTTT
CASSPRRKQPQHF
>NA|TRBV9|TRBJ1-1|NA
TGTGCCAGCAGCGGGCAGGGGATGACTTTCTTT
CASSGQGMTFF
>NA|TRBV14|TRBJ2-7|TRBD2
TGTGCCAGCAGCCACATAGCGGGAGGGCCTTGGGAGCAGTACTTC
CASSHIAGGPWEQYF
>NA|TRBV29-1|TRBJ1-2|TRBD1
TGCAGCGTCCTTGACAGGGGAGCTAACTATGGCTACACCTTC
CSVLDRGANYGYTF
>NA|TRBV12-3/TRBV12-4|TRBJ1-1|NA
TGTGCCAGCAGCTTAAAACAGGGAATGGAAGCTTTCTTT
CASSLKQGMEAFF
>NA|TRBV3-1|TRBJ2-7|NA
TGTGCCAGCAGCCAAGAGGTCGCAGTACCTTACGAGCAGTACTTC
CASSQEVAVPYEQYF
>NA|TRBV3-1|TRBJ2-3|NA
TGTGCCAGCAGCCCTTTCCCCGGAGTTCCCACAGATACGCAGTATTTT
CASSPFPGVPTDTQYF
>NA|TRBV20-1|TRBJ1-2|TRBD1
TGCAGTGCTAGGGGACAGACTCTTAACTATGGCTACACCTTC
CSARGQTLNYGYTF
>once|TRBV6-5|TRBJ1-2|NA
TGTGCCACCAGACGAGCTAACTATGGCTACACCTTC
CATRRANYGYTF
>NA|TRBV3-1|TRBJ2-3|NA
TGTGCCAGCAGCCCCAAGGCGGCAGATACGCAGTATTTT
CASSPKAADTQYF
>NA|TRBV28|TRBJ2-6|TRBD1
TGTGCCAGCAGTCACAGGGGCGCCTCTGGGGCCAACGTCCTGACTTTC
CASSHRGASGANVLTF
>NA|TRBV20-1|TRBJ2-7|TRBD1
TGCAGTGCTAGAGATAGGAGGGGGACAGGGACCTACGAGCAGTACTTC
CSARDRRGTGTYEQYF
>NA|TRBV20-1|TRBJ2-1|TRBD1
TGCAGTGCGGAGGACGGGACAGGGGCCTACAATGAGCAGTTCTTC
CSAEDGTGAYNEQFF
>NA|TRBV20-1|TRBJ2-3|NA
TGCAGTGCTAGAGATAGGGAGAGGACAGATACGCAGTATTTT
CSARDRERTDTQYF
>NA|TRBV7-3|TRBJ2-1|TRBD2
TGTGCCAGCAGCTCCGGACTAGCTGGGTACAATGAGCAGTTCTTC
CASSSGLAGYNEQFF
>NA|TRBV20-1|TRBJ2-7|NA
TGCAGTGCTTCTACGGGAGCCCAGCACCCTTACGAGCAGTACTTC
CSASTGAQHPYEQYF
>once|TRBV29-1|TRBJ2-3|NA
TGCAGCGCCGCTGAGGGGGGCACAGATACGCAGTATTTT
CSAAEGGTDTQYF
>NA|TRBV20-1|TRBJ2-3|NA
TGCAGTGGAAGGTCCCTACAAAATGGGGATACGCAGTATTTT
CSGRSLQNGDTQYF
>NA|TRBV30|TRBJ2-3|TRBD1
TGTGCCTGGAGAGACAGGGGGCGAAGCACAGATACGCAGTATTTT
CAWRDRGRSTDTQYF
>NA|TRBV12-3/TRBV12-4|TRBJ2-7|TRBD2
TGTGCCAGCAGTTTTCGGCAAGCGGGAGGACACGAGCAGTACTTC
CASSFRQAGGHEQYF
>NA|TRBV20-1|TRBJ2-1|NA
TGCAGTGCTAGCTCATTGCGGACTTCTCAGTTCTTC
CSASSLRTSQFF
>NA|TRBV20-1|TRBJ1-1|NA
TGCAGTGCTAGAATGACTAATTTGGACACTGAAGCTTTCTTT
CSARMTNLDTEAFF
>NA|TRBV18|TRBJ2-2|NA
TGTGCCAGCTCGAGTGTGGAGCTGTTTTTT
CASSSVELFF